Following are 7 T cell receptor beta chains from one sample sequenced in a study of cytomegalovirus exposure and HLA in healthy donors. The PCR contained 60 Vbeta and 13 Jbeta primers. Sequencing was performed with immunoSEQ multiplex PCR; in TCRdb, only in-frame clones are kept and a portion is missing. The table has about 140,000 clones, roughly 86% seen once. The specimen was PBMCs. Receptor source: a man in his late teens or twenties in good health and CMV-seropositive.

About this clone: A read error may produce the germline difference seen at one junction end. This chain uses TRBV7-7 with TRBJ2-5; 9 bases map to TRBD1. Germline values: CDR1 SSHAT, CDR2 FNYEAQ (reference sequence). CDR3 size: 14 residues. This CDR3 is CASSFTGTGETQYF. As DNA, the CDR3 is TGTGCTAGCAGCTTCACCGGGACAGGGGAGACCCAGTACTTC.

The genes are TRBV6-1 and TRBJ1-2; perhaps TRBD1 as D (5 bases). The CDR3 loop spans 12 amino acids. The germline V and J ends were trimmed by 3 bases and 5 bases, with 7 bases remaining between them. The germline V gene has CDR1 MNHNS and CDR2 SASEGT. The CDR3 DNA sequence: TGTGCCAGCAGTGAGAAGGGGTATGGCTACACCTTC. Amino acid sequence: CASSEKGYGYTF.

V usage is TRBV6-1 and J usage is TRBJ2-1; TRBD2 is a possible D gene (6 bases). The CDR3 length is 15 residues. V was clipped by 1 base and J by 8 bases, with 15 bases between them. Germline CDR1 reads MNHNS; CDR2 reads SASEGT. CDR3 sequence: CASSEGGVGEDEQFF. DNA of the CDR3: TGTGCCAGCAGTGAAGGAGGGGTAGGGGAGGATGAGCAGTTCTTC.

V gene TRBV29-1 combines with J gene TRBJ2-2, with D uncertain. Germline V lookup: CDR1 SQVTM, CDR2 ANQGSEA. V gave up 6 bases and J gave up 4 bases, with 9 bases separating them. The CDR3 extends over 12 amino acids. The CDR3: CSVRGVTGELFF. The CDR3 DNA is TGCAGCGTGCGTGGAGTCACCGGGGAGCTGTTTTTT.

A few counts support this clone. The V call is TRBV27, the J call TRBJ2-4, with a tentative D call TRBD2 (5 bases). Germline assignment: CDR1 MNHEY and CDR2 SMNVEV (reference sequence). The CDR3 has 11 residues. V lost 2 bases and J 9 bases, leaving 5 bases between the germline ends. This CDR3 is CASSLGGIQYF. The CDR3 bases are TGTGCCAGCAGTTTAGGAGGCATTCAGTACTTC.

This sequence joins TRBV27 and TRBJ2-7, with TRBD2 matching over 8 bases. CDR1 is MNHEY, CDR2 SMNVEV, per germline (reference sequence). With 6 bases clipped from V and 3 bases from J, the junction kept 7 bases outside the gene matches. The CDR3 contains 14 residues. CDR3 loop: CASSPTSGYYEQYF. CDR3 coding DNA: TGTGCCAGCAGCCCCACTAGCGGCTACTACGAGCAGTACTTC.

This rearrangement joins TRBV27 to TRBJ1-2, with TRBD1 matching over 10 bases. The CDR3 has 16 residues. Germline V gene data show CDR1 as MNHEY and CDR2 as SMNVEV (reference sequence). Unmatched junction bases numbered 12, after V lost 4 bases and J lost 7 bases. CDR3 residues: CASSSMSRDRGTGYTF. CDR3 sequence (DNA): TGTGCCAGCAGTTCTATGTCCCGGGACAGGGGAACTGGCTACACCTTC.